The 23 T cell receptor beta chains in this list originate from one sample, sequenced in a study of blood T cell repertoires in COVID-19. Assay: immunoSEQ multiplex PCR; the TCRdb copy retains only in-frame clones and omits some. The sample includes fewer than 60,000 clones, 75% to 85% of them seen just once. Specimen: peripheral blood. The receptor source for this set is a human donor in a cohort sampled during active COVID-19.

This CDR3 is CASSELNSYEQYF. CDR3 coding DNA: TGTGCCAGCAGTGAATTAAACAGCTACGAGCAGTACTTC. The V gene is TRBV25-1, the J gene TRBJ2-7; D is ambiguous. The CDR3 runs to 13 residues. Looked up from germline, CDR1 is MGHDK and CDR2 is SYGVNS. V dropped 1 base and J dropped 3 bases, with 7 bases sitting between them.

The V call is TRBV6-2 or TRBV6-3, the J call TRBJ2-4, with D possibly being TRBD2 (5 bases). This CDR3 has 17 residues. Germline CDR1 is MNHEY and CDR2 is SVGEGT. Trimming took 5 bases from V and 1 from J, leaving 18 bases between them. The CDR3 loop is CASSKGASTTAKNIQYF. In DNA, the CDR3 is TGTGCCAGCAGTAAGGGAGCTTCCACAACGGCCAAAAACATTCAGTACTTC.

This chain uses TRBV5-1 with TRBJ2-1, with 7 bases that match TRBD1. J was trimmed by 7 bases and V by 4 bases; bases with no gene match: 8. CDR1 SGHRS and CDR2 YFSETQ come from the germline V gene. The CDR3 sequence is 14 residues long. CDR3 amino acids: CASSAGTDTNEQFF. DNA for the CDR3: TGCGCCAGCAGCGCTGGGACAGATACGAATGAGCAGTTCTTC.

This clone showed up just once. V is TRBV7-4 and J is TRBJ2-7; 7 nucleotides agree with TRBD1. J gave up 1 base and V 8 bases, and 5 bases lay outside the gene matches. The germline V gene encodes CDR1 SGHVT and CDR2 SQSDAQ. The CDR3 covers 13 residues. The CDR3 DNA reads as TGTGCCAGCTGTCAGACAGGGTCCTACGAGCAGTACTTC. It translates to CASCQTGSYEQYF.

The V call is TRBV4-1, the J call TRBJ2-7; 7 bases line up with TRBD1. V shed 3 bases, J shed 5 bases, and the junction held 10 bases outside the gene matches. The CDR3 runs to 15 residues. Germline CDR1 reads MGHRA; CDR2 reads YSYEKL. The CDR3 here is CASSQGKGAMNEQYF. The CDR3 nucleotides read TGCGCCAGCAGCCAGGGAAAGGGGGCAATGAACGAGCAGTACTTC.

A single count supports this clone. The chain uses TRBV27 and TRBJ2-7; 9 bases are a match to TRBD1. J lost 2 bases, V lost 3 bases, and 5 bases had no gene match. The CDR3 totals 15 residues. Germline V lookup: CDR1 MNHEY, CDR2 SMNVEV (reference sequence). The chain's CDR3 is CASSFGTGMTYEQYF. The CDR3 nucleotides are TGTGCCAGCAGTTTCGGGACAGGGATGACCTACGAGCAGTACTTC.

A single count supports this clone. This rearrangement joins TRBV9 to TRBJ2-1, with 8 bases lining up with TRBD2. This CDR3 is built from 17 residues. Germline CDR1 SGDLS, CDR2 YYNGEE. J was trimmed by 7 bases and V by 3 bases; bases with no gene match: 15. This chain's CDR3 is CASSARPGVAGRNEQFF. The CDR3 DNA reads TGTGCCAGCAGCGCACGCCCGGGGGTAGCGGGGAGGAATGAGCAGTTCTTC.

The V and J genes are TRBV6-5 and TRBJ1-3, with D hard to call. Germline V gene sequence: CDR1 MNHEY, CDR2 SVGAGI. The V end was cut by 7 bases, the J end by 3 bases, with 16 bases between. This CDR3 has 15 amino acids. CDR3 sequence reads: CASTVGWGVGNTIYF. CDR3 in DNA: TGTGCCAGCACCGTGGGATGGGGAGTTGGAAACACCATATATTTT.

This clone was counted between two and nine times. V usage is TRBV4-2 and J usage is TRBJ2-1; possible D gene TRBD2, 6 bases. The CDR3 is 17 amino acids. The germline V gene has CDR1 LGHNA and CDR2 YNFKEQ. Trimming shortened V by 0 bases and J by 4 bases, and 16 bases separated the two germline ends. Here the CDR3 reads CASSQDRSLGGYNEQFF. CDR3 DNA: TGTGCCAGCAGCCAAGATCGATCACTAGGAGGGTACAATGAGCAGTTCTTC.

The chain uses TRBV5-6 and TRBJ1-4; D uncertain. The length of the CDR3 is 14 residues. CDR1 is SGHDT and CDR2 is YYEEEE in the germline V gene. V was cut by 2 bases and J by 7 bases, with 12 bases left in between. This CDR3 is CASSLRGFGEKLFF. The CDR3 bases are TGTGCCAGCAGCTTACGGGGTTTTGGTGAAAAACTGTTTTTT.

The CDR3 nucleotides read TGTGCCAGCAGCTTAATGGGGACTAGCGGGAGGGGTGGGCAAGAGACCCAGTACTTC. As protein: CASSLMGTSGRGGQETQYF. The rearrangement uses TRBV7-3 and TRBJ2-5, with 16 bases fitting TRBD2. Germline CDR1 SGHTA, CDR2 FQGTGA. V lost 1 base to trimming and J lost 2 bases; unmatched junction nucleotides: 7. The CDR3 sequence is 19 residues long.

This chain joins TRBV6-2 or TRBV6-3 and TRBJ2-7, with a tentative D call TRBD2 (6 bases). The CDR3 is 15 residues long. Germline-derived CDR1 and CDR2 are MNHEY and SVGEGT. The V and J ends lost 2 bases and 0 bases respectively, with 11 bases between them. The CDR3 is CASSYGGLSSYEQYF. The CDR3 DNA is TGTGCCAGCAGTTACGGAGGGCTGAGCTCCTACGAGCAGTACTTC.

The CDR3 protein is CASSLIGDRGRTDTQYF. The CDR3 nucleotides are TGTGCCAGCAGCTTAATTGGCGACAGGGGGCGCACAGATACGCAGTATTTT. The rearrangement links TRBV7-9 to TRBJ2-3; 10 nucleotides align to TRBD1. Unmatched junction bases numbered 6, after V lost 2 bases and J lost 1 base. CDR3 length: 17 residues. Germline CDR1 and CDR2: SEHNR and FQNEAQ (reference sequence).

This clone was recorded a few times. The chain has TRBV28 and TRBJ2-5; perhaps TRBD1 as D (5 bases). Looked up from germline, CDR1 is MDHEN and CDR2 is SYDVKM. The V end was cut by 2 bases, the J end by 5 bases, with 9 bases between. This CDR3 contains 13 residues. The CDR3 nucleotides read TGTGCCAGCAGTTTACCAGGGTGGGAGACCCAGTACTTC. Protein product: CASSLPGWETQYF.

The rearrangement links TRBV6-6 to TRBJ2-2, with 8 bases matching TRBD2. Germline loops: CDR1 MNHNY, CDR2 SVGAGI (reference sequence). Trimming cost V 5 bases and J 4 bases; bases outside gene matches: 6. The CDR3 is 15 amino acids. The CDR3 loop is CASSPLAEGTGELFF. CDR3 coding DNA: TGTGCCAGCAGTCCACTAGCGGAGGGCACCGGGGAGCTGTTTTTT.

Written as DNA, the CDR3 is TGCAGTGCTAGTGACAGGGGGTCAGAACAGCCCCAGCATTTT. Protein sequence: CSASDRGSEQPQHF. This chain connects TRBV20-1 to TRBJ1-5; 9 bases agree with TRBD1. CDR1 and CDR2 from the germline V gene are DFQATT and SNEGSKA (reference sequence). The V and J ends lost 3 bases and 7 bases, in that order; junction bases with no gene match: 7. This CDR3 has 14 residues.

V and J are TRBV28 and TRBJ2-2; 8 bases agree with TRBD1. Looked up from germline, CDR1 is MDHEN and CDR2 is SYDVKM. V dropped 1 base and J dropped 5; count of bases not matched to a gene: 6. The CDR3 contains 16 residues. CDR3 nucleotide sequence: TGTGCCAGCAGTTTATTGGCCAGGGGGCAAACCGGGGAGCTGTTTTTT. Protein sequence: CASSLLARGQTGELFF.

J is TRBJ2-3 and V is TRBV7-2; D gene unclear. This CDR3 has 12 residues. V was shortened by 5 bases and J by 2 bases, with 5 bases between the two germline ends. Germline-derived CDR1 and CDR2 are SGHTA and FQGNSA. The CDR3 DNA is TGTGCCAGCAGCACCTACACAGATACGCAGTATTTT. Its translation is CASSTYTDTQYF.

CDR3 DNA: TGTGCCACCAGTGATTCGGGACTAGGTTCCTACGAGCAGTACTTC. It codes for CATSDSGLGSYEQYF. The chain links TRBV24-1 to TRBJ2-7, with TRBD2 identical over 8 bases. Trimming at V came to 2 bases and at J to 1 base, leaving 3 bases not matched to a gene. Germline CDR1 is KGHDR and CDR2 is SFDVKD. The CDR3 totals 15 residues.

V is TRBV7-2 and J is TRBJ1-2; D perhaps matches TRBD1 (6 bases). Germline V lookup: CDR1 SGHTA, CDR2 FQGNSA. V lost 3 bases to trimming and J lost 0 bases, with 11 bases between them. The CDR3 consists of 15 residues. The CDR3 DNA follows: TGTGCCAGCAGCTTCTCCGGGGGGCCTAACTATGGCTACACCTTC. This encodes CASSFSGGPNYGYTF. The full variable domain, rest sourced from reference TRBV7-2 and TRBJ1-2, is GAGVSQSPSNKVTEKGKDVELRCDPISGHTALYWYRQSLGQGLEFLIYFQGNSAPDKSGLPSDRFSAERTGGSVSTLTIQRTQQEDSAVYLCASSFSGGPNYGYTFGSGTRLTVV.

The rearrangement uses TRBV5-1 and TRBJ1-1, with D possibly TRBD1 on 6 matching bases. The CDR3 has 14 residues. Trimming cost V 7 bases and J 4 bases, with 17 bases left between them. Germline CDR1 and CDR2: SGHRS and YFSETQ. CDR3 bases: TGCGCCAGCGGATCGACAGGACCCGGCACTGAAGCTTTCTTT. It yields the protein CASGSTGPGTEAFF.

The V call is TRBV2, the J call TRBJ2-1, with 9 bases identical to TRBD2. The length of the CDR3 is 13 residues. Germline CDR1 and CDR2: SNHLY and FYNNEI. V shed 5 bases, J shed 9 bases, and the junction held 5 bases outside the gene matches. The CDR3 DNA sequence: TGTGCCAGCAGTAGGCAGCGGGAGGCTGAGCAGTTCTTC. Its protein is CASSRQREAEQFF.

The rearrangement uses TRBV18 and TRBJ2-3; D unresolved. Germline CDR1 reads KGHSH; CDR2 reads LQKENI. Deletions cut 0 bases from V and 0 bases from J, with 4 bases between. CDR3 length: 14 residues. The CDR3 protein is CASSPPRSTDTQYF. The CDR3 DNA follows: TGTGCCAGCTCACCACCGCGAAGCACAGATACGCAGTATTTT.